These 29 T cell receptor beta chains were all obtained from the same sample, sequenced in a study of glioma-infiltrating T cells. The iRepertoire nested amplicon-rescue multiplex PCR amplified TCR alpha and beta CDR3s from RNA. Via MiXCR, TCRdb re-called the multiplex PCR reads, giving one row per CDR3 protein. The repertoire includes around 390,000 distinct CDR3 sequences, more than 35% of them detected once, and around 11% sits in the top ten. The sample comprised glioma tissue, nonneoplastic brain tissue, or PBMCs (not recorded which). These receptors came from a human donor with low-grade glioma or glioblastoma, undergoing nonglioma brain surgery, or in good health (not recorded which).

With respect to this clonotype: A much larger clone differs by one base, so this may be a read error. The chain carries TRBV6-5 and TRBJ2-7; 11 bases are shared with TRBD1. In germline, CDR1 is MNHEY, CDR2 SVGAGI. CDR3 length equals 15 residues. Trimming cost V 8 bases and J 2 bases; bases outside gene matches: 8. CDR3 in amino acids: CASRQRDRGTYEQYF. The CDR3 coding sequence is TGTGCCAGCCGTCAACGGGACAGGGGGACCTACGAGCAGTACTTC.

A single count supports this clonotype. J is TRBJ2-1 and V is TRBV2; D may be TRBD2 (5 bases). Germline V gives CDR1 SNHLY, CDR2 FYNNEI. The CDR3 spans 15 residues. V dropped 6 bases and J dropped 4 bases, with 16 bases sitting between them. CDR3 sequence: CASSLSGAEYNEQFF. In DNA, the CDR3 is TGTGCCAGCAGCCTCAGCGGAGCGGAGTACAATGAGCAGTTCTTC.

Regarding this clonotype: A read error is possible here, since a much larger clone lies one base away. This chain links TRBV27 with TRBJ1-1; D is ambiguous. The CDR3 is 16 amino acids. Trimming took off 5 bases at V and 0 bases at J, with 16 bases between the two ends. Germline V gives CDR1 MNHEY, CDR2 SMNVEV (reference sequence). Written as DNA, the CDR3 is TGTGCCAGCAGTCCCACACTCCCGGGCATGAACACTGAAGCTTTCTTT. Amino acid sequence: CASSPTLPGMNTEAFF.

This chain connects TRBV6-1 to TRBJ2-4; perhaps TRBD2 as D (5 bases). The V and J ends lost 7 bases and 0 bases respectively, with 16 bases between them. The CDR3 is 16 amino acids. The V gene's germline CDR1 is MNHNS and CDR2 SASEGT. The CDR3 spells CASTLRGKLAKNIQYF. As DNA, the CDR3 is TGTGCCAGCACCCTAAGAGGGAAACTAGCCAAAAACATTCAGTACTTC.

A note on this clonotype: The CDR3 end shows no conserved phenylalanine or tryptophan, and so a read error is likely. The chain links TRBV7-3 to TRBJ2-2; D gene unclear. V lost 3 bases, J lost 7 bases, and 3 bases lay in between. From germline, CDR1 is SGHTA and CDR2 FQGTGA. The CDR3 has 11 amino acids. CDR3 in DNA: TGTGCCAGCAGCTTCTACGGGGAGCTGTTTCTT. Amino acids: CASSFYGELFL.

The chain employs TRBV7-3 and TRBJ2-1; D uncertain. This CDR3 is built from 14 residues. Germline CDR1 reads SGHTA; CDR2 reads FQGTGA. V was clipped by 3 bases and J by 5 bases, with 11 bases between them. The CDR3 nucleotides are TGTGCCAGCAGCTTGGCGAGGACGGACAATGAGCAGTTCTTC. Translated, it gives CASSLARTDNEQFF.

Ten or more counts support this clonotype. The chain joins TRBV27 to TRBJ1-6; D perhaps matches TRBD1 (5 bases). Trimming shortened V by 3 bases and J by 9 bases, and 12 bases separated the two germline ends. The CDR3 sequence is 14 residues long. Germline assignment: CDR1 MNHEY and CDR2 SMNVEV (reference sequence). DNA for the CDR3: TGTGCCAGCAGTTTTGGGACCTCAGTTTCACCCCTCCACTTT. It codes for CASSFGTSVSPLHF.

This clonotype occurred a few times. This chain connects TRBV28 to TRBJ2-7; D is possibly TRBD1 or TRBD2 (6 bases each). V was trimmed by 5 bases and J by 1 base, leaving 12 bases between them. Germline V gene sequence: CDR1 MDHEN, CDR2 SYDVKM. The CDR3 is 14 amino acids. The CDR3 is CASSRRGSSYEQYF. The CDR3, as DNA: TGTGCCAGCAGTAGGAGGGGGTCATCCTACGAGCAGTACTTC.

V is TRBV5-1 and J is TRBJ1-1, with unresolved D. This CDR3 contains 13 residues. Germline values: CDR1 SGHRS, CDR2 YFSETQ. Trimming took 3 bases from V and 4 from J, leaving 10 bases between them. CDR3 DNA sequence: TGCGCCAGCAGCTCGGAAGTGGGCACTGAAGCTTTCTTT. The encoded protein is CASSSEVGTEAFF.

Notes on this clonotype: A single base separates this from a much larger clone, so it may be a read error. This sequence joins TRBV28 and TRBJ2-5; tentatively, D is TRBD2 (5 bases). V was pared by 3 bases and J by 4 bases, with 18 bases between. CDR3 length: 16 amino acids. Germline loops: CDR1 MDHEN, CDR2 SYDVKM. The CDR3 DNA reads as TGTGCCAGCAGTTTCGTACTAGGCCCGTTTGGAGAGACCCAGTACTTC. Protein: CASSFVLGPFGETQYF.

In its sample, this clonotype was seen many times. The gene calls are TRBV28 and TRBJ1-5, with 10 positions matching TRBD1. Germline V gene sequence: CDR1 MDHEN, CDR2 SYDVKM. The V gene end was trimmed by 0 bases and the J gene end by 15 bases; junction bases not matched to a gene: 5. CDR3 length: 13 residues. The CDR3 loop is CASSLWGGQGWHF. The CDR3 DNA is TGTGCCAGCAGTTTATGGGGGGGACAGGGGTGGCATTTT. Complete variable domain (other parts from reference TRBV28 and TRBJ1-5): DVKVTQSSRYLVKRTGEKVFLECVQDMDHENMFWYRQDPGLGLRLIYFSYDVKMKEKGDIPEGYSVSREKKERFSLILESASTNQTSMYLCASSLWGGQGWHFGDGTRLSIL.

The gene calls are TRBV7-9 and TRBJ2-6; weak D call: TRBD1 (6 bases). The CDR3 is 15 amino acids. With 6 bases removed from V and 1 base from J, the gap between germline ends came to 10 bases. Looked up from germline, CDR1 is SEHNR and CDR2 is FQNEAQ (reference sequence). The CDR3 reads CASSTRGSGANVLTF. The CDR3 DNA reads as TGTGCCAGCAGTACAAGGGGGTCTGGGGCCAACGTCCTGACTTTC.

The chain couples TRBV29-1 to TRBJ2-3; D is ambiguous. V was pared by 3 bases and J by 0 bases, with 7 bases between. This CDR3 is built from 13 residues. Germline CDR1 is SQVTM and CDR2 is ANQGSEA. In DNA, the CDR3 is TGCAGCGTTGATTATTGGAGCACAGATACGCAGTATTTT. Encoded protein: CSVDYWSTDTQYF.

This clonotype was observed at least ten times. This chain joins TRBV6-1 and TRBJ2-7; D possibly matches TRBD1 or TRBD2 (5 bases each). The CDR3 length is 12 residues. V gave up 7 bases and J gave up 7 bases, with 14 bases separating them. From germline, CDR1 is MNHNS and CDR2 SASEGT. CDR3 DNA sequence: TGTGCCAGCACCAGGGAGCTTGGGGAGCAGTACTTC. It is translated as CASTRELGEQYF.

With regard to this clonotype: One end of the junction does not line up with germline, which may come from a read error. V is TRBV20-1 and J is TRBJ1-1, with a possible D match to TRBD1 (6 bases). The CDR3 runs to 14 residues. From germline, CDR1 is DFQATT and CDR2 SNEGSKA (reference sequence). The CDR3 here is CSATLGATGTEASF. The CDR3 DNA follows: TGCAGTGCCACTTTGGGGGCCACGGGCACTGAAGCTTCCTTT.

There are many counts of this clonotype. The chain combines TRBV28 with TRBJ2-3; a weak D match, TRBD2 (5 bases). Germline V gene lookup returns CDR1 MDHEN and CDR2 SYDVKM. The V end lost 4 bases, the J end lost 6 bases, and 5 bases lay between the germline ends. This CDR3 contains 11 residues. The DNA for the CDR3 is TGTGCCAGCAGTTGGGAGGATACGCAGTATTTT. The encoded protein is CASSWEDTQYF.

Concerning this clonotype: A read error may account for a junction end that differs from germline. This chain uses TRBV4-1 with TRBJ2-3; D is undetermined. CDR1 MGHRA and CDR2 YSYEKL come from the germline V gene. The CDR3 covers 13 residues. As DNA, the CDR3 is TGTGCCAGCAGCCAAGAGAGCACAGATACGCAGTATTTT. This codes for CASSQESTDTQYF.

A few counts support this clonotype. This chain links TRBV3-1 with TRBJ2-5, with unresolved D. Germline CDR1 LGHDT, CDR2 YNNKEL (reference sequence). Between the trimmed V and J ends, which lost 4 bases and 4 bases, there was a span of 10 bases. This CDR3 has 13 amino acids. CDR3 DNA: TGTGCCAGCAGCCCGACGGCCCCAGAGACCCAGTACTTC. Encoded protein: CASSPTAPETQYF.

Comments on this clonotype: A much larger clone lies a single base off, so this may be a read error. The chain employs TRBV10-3 and TRBJ1-2; 7 nucleotides match TRBD1. The CDR3 length is 14 residues. The germline CDR1 and CDR2 sequences are ENHRY and SYGVKD. V shed 10 bases, J shed 2 bases, and the junction held 10 bases outside the gene matches. The CDR3 sequence: CANNPDRENYGYTF. The CDR3, as DNA: TGTGCCAACAACCCTGACAGGGAAAACTATGGCTACACCTTC.

The chain joins TRBV12-3 or TRBV12-4 to TRBJ2-3, with TRBD2 matching over 7 bases. With V trimmed by 4 bases and J by 3 bases, 7 bases remained unmatched. This CDR3 has 15 residues. The chain's CDR3 is CASSSREMETDTQYF. The CDR3 region has the DNA TGTGCCAGCAGTTCGCGGGAGATGGAAACAGATACGCAGTATTTT.

This clonotype showed up many times. The chain employs TRBV25-1 and TRBJ2-6, with unresolved D. CDR1 is MGHDK, CDR2 SYGVNS, per germline. This CDR3 region has 15 residues. Trimming pared 5 bases from V and 0 bases from J, leaving 8 bases between. Here the CDR3 reads CASSPHGSGANVLTF. CDR3 sequence (DNA): TGTGCCAGCAGTCCCCATGGCTCTGGGGCCAACGTCCTGACTTTC. Full variable domain (rest looked up from reference TRBV25-1 and TRBJ2-6): EADIYQTPRYLVIGTGKKITLECSQTMGHDKMYWYQQDPGMELHLIHYSYGVNSTEKGDLSSESTVSRIRTEHFPLTLESARPSHTSQYLCASSPHGSGANVLTFGAGSRLTVL.

This clonotype was picked up many times. V and J are TRBV6-5 and TRBJ2-7; tentative D call: TRBD1 (6 bases). The CDR3 totals 13 residues. V gave up 2 bases and J gave up 9 bases, with 14 bases separating them. CDR1 is MNHEY, CDR2 SVGAGI, per germline. CDR3 in DNA: TGTGCCAGCAGTTACGGCAGGGGCGAGTTGCAGTACTTC. Translated, it gives CASSYGRGELQYF.

Concerning this clonotype: A much larger clone differs from this one at a single base, so this may be a read error. This chain links TRBV15 with TRBJ2-2; D may be TRBD2 (5 bases). The CDR3 length is 14 residues. V lost 7 bases to trimming and J lost 0 bases, with 9 bases between them. Germline CDR1 reads LNHNV; CDR2 reads YYDKDF (reference sequence). This CDR3 reads CATILGANTGELFF. In nucleotides, the CDR3 is TGTGCCACCATCCTCGGGGCGAACACCGGGGAGCTGTTTTTT.

With respect to this clonotype: One base away lies a much larger clone, so this may be a sequencing read error. The CDR3 does not end in the conserved phenylalanine or tryptophan, so this is likely a read error. The chain's CDR3 is CSASLVRSSYEQYL. In DNA, the CDR3 is TGCAGTGCTAGCCTGGTGAGAAGCTCCTACGAGCAGTACTTA. The chain has TRBV20-1 and TRBJ2-7; D is unresolved. CDR3 length: 14 residues. Per the germline V gene, CDR1 is DFQATT and CDR2 is SNEGSKA (reference sequence). V was trimmed by 3 bases and J by 0 bases, leaving 12 bases between them.

The V and J genes are TRBV20-1 and TRBJ2-2, with D hard to call. CDR3 length: 15 amino acids. Germline V lookup: CDR1 DFQATT, CDR2 SNEGSKA (reference sequence). CDR3: CAISRTSANTGELFF. For the CDR3, the DNA is TGCGCTATATCAAGGACGAGCGCGAACACCGGGGAGCTGTTTTTT.

The V and J genes are TRBV5-6 and TRBJ1-5; D uncertain. The CDR3 has 14 residues. V was pared by 1 base and J by 3 bases, with 8 bases between. CDR1 is SGHDT, CDR2 YYEEEE, per germline. The CDR3 nucleotides read TGTGCCAGCAGCTTGAAAACAGCCAATCAGCCCCAGCATTTT. Translating it yields CASSLKTANQPQHF.

The chain is built from TRBV28 and TRBJ2-7; unclear D gene. The germline gives CDR1 MDHEN, CDR2 SYDVKM. The length of the CDR3 is 12 residues. V gave up 6 bases and J gave up 2 bases, with 8 bases separating them. CDR3 DNA sequence: TGTGCCAGCAGGGACCCCACCTACGAGCAGTACTTC. Protein sequence: CASRDPTYEQYF.

This clonotype was seen ten or more times. Written as DNA, the CDR3 is TGTGCCAGCAGTTACAACCTTAAAACCGGGGAGCTGTTTTTT. It translates to CASSYNLKTGELFF. The chain is built from TRBV6-5 and TRBJ2-2; D ambiguous. The CDR3 totals 14 residues. Trimming cost V 2 bases and J 5 bases, with 9 bases left between them. From germline, CDR1 is MNHEY and CDR2 SVGAGI.

The rearrangement links TRBV4-1 to TRBJ1-2; the match to TRBD1 covers 7 bases. Germline CDR1 and CDR2: MGHRA and YSYEKL. The CDR3 has 14 amino acids. Losses at the gene ends were 1 base for V and 8 bases for J; bases not matched to a gene: 7. In DNA, the CDR3 is TGCGCCAGCAGCCAAGTTGCAGGGGGGGAGGGCTACACCTTC. It specifies CASSQVAGGEGYTF.